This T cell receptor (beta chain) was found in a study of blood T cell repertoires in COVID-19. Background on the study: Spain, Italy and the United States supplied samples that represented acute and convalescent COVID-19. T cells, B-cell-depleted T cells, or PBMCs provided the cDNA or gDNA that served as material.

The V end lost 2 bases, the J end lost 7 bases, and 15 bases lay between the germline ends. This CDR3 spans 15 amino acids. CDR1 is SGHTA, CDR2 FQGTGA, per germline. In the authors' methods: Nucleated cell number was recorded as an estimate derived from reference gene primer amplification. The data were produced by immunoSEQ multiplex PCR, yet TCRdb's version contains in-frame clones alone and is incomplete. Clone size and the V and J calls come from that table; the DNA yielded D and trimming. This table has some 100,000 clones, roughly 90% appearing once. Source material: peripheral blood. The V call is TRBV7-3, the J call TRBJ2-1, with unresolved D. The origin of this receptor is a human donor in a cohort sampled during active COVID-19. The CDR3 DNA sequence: TGTGCCAGCAGCTTAGCGGCCTTGAACCAGAATGAGCAGTTCTTC. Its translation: CASSLAALNQNEQFF.